The T cell receptor beta chain under discussion was sequenced for a study of blood T cell repertoires in COVID-19. Overall study context: COVID-19 samples collected from the United States, Italy and Spain covered acute and convalescent phases. Sources were T cells, B-cell-depleted T cells, or PBMCs; the material itself was cDNA or gDNA.

As originally analysed: By means of reference gene primer amplification, nucleated cell counts were estimated. This table comes from immunoSEQ multiplex PCR, and its TCRdb copy is limited to in-frame clones, with some not included. That table supplies the V and J calls and clone size; D and trimming were determined from the DNA. The sample holds over 55,000 clones; roughly 87% are singletons and the top ten take approximately 20%. Enrolment of Seattle patients took place during active infection, and they were followed longitudinally. The sequence was obtained from a woman aged 80 or over with COVID-19, enrolled during active disease. The sample comprised peripheral blood.

Here the CDR3 DNA reads TGTGCCAGCAGTTTAACCGACCGGAGATTTAATGAAAAACTGTTTTTT. Translating gives CASSLTDRRFNEKLFF. The chain carries TRBV28 and TRBJ1-4; D remains unclear. V lost 2 bases, J lost 4 bases, and 14 bases lay in between. Germline V gene data show CDR1 as MDHEN and CDR2 as SYDVKM. The CDR3 loop spans 16 amino acids.